These T cell receptor beta chains were read from a single sample in a study of cytomegalovirus exposure and HLA in healthy donors. Clones were read by immunoSEQ multiplex PCR, and TCRdb kept only the in-frame ones, dropping some. The data show 100,000 to 150,000 clones, around 80% seen once. Sequences were obtained from PBMCs. Every receptor here comes from a woman between 45 and 60 years old in good health and CMV-seropositive. CDR3s include the opening cysteine and the closing phenylalanine or tryptophan. The D gene is left open where the match is weak. Some rows mark clone size as missing; the rest say once, few, many or name a class of expanded clone.

CDR3 DNA,CDR3 protein,V gene,J gene,D gene,clone size
TGTGCCAGCAGCGGGACTAGCGGCACACCGAGGCCGTATTTT,CASSGTSGTPRPYF,TRBV7-2,TRBJ2-3,TRBD2,.
TGTGCCAGCAGCTTAGCAGGGGTAAGGGCCTCCAATGAGCAGTTCTTC,CASSLAGVRASNEQFF,TRBV7-9,TRBJ2-1,.,.
TGTGCCAGCAGGCGCTGGGCCGGGGACTACGAGCAGTACTTC,CASRRWAGDYEQYF,TRBV25-1,TRBJ2-7,.,.
TGCGCCAGCAGCCAAGCCTGGAAGGGGGTTGAAGCTTTCTTT,CASSQAWKGVEAFF,TRBV4-3,TRBJ1-1,.,.
TGTGCCAGCACGGCAGGGTGGATGAACACTGAAGCTTTCTTT,CASTAGWMNTEAFF,TRBV7-9,TRBJ1-1,.,once
TGTGCCAGCAGGAGGACAGGGAATGGCTACACCTTC,CASRRTGNGYTF,TRBV6-1,TRBJ1-2,TRBD1,.
TGTGCCAGCAGCCCACAGGGAAGCTCCTACGAGCAGTACTTC,CASSPQGSSYEQYF,TRBV7-9,TRBJ2-7,.,once
TGTGCCAGCAGTGAACAGGGAGGGATAACTGAAGCTTTCTTT,CASSEQGGITEAFF,TRBV6-5,TRBJ1-1,.,.
TGCGCCAGCAGCTTGGTACTAGCGGGCTACAATGAGCAGTTCTTC,CASSLVLAGYNEQFF,TRBV5-1,TRBJ2-1,TRBD2,.
TGTGCCATCAGGGACAGTTACAATGAGCAGTTCTTC,CAIRDSYNEQFF,TRBV10-3,TRBJ2-1,.,.
TGTGCCAGCTCACCACCAGCGTACCAAGAGACCCAGTACTTC,CASSPPAYQETQYF,TRBV18,TRBJ2-5,.,.
TGTGCCAGCTCCAGTTATAGCAATCAGCCCCAGCATTTT,CASSSYSNQPQHF,TRBV6-1,TRBJ1-5,.,.
TGTGCCAGCAGCTTCTCCCAACGCGGTCAAGATACGCAGTATTTT,CASSFSQRGQDTQYF,TRBV7-9,TRBJ2-3,.,.
TGCGCCAGCAGTCCGTCAGGGGCGTACTACGACTCCTACAATGAGCAGTTCTTC,CASSPSGAYYDSYNEQFF,TRBV5-1,TRBJ2-1,.,.
TGTGCCAGCAGCTTTGGGAGAGCCTACGAGCAGTACTTC,CASSFGRAYEQYF,TRBV5-6,TRBJ2-7,.,.
TGTGCCAGCTCACCGCCTAGCGGGAGCCGGGATGAGCAGTTCTTC,CASSPPSGSRDEQFF,TRBV18,TRBJ2-1,TRBD2,.
TGTGCCAGCAGCCAAGACCGACCCCGGGACAGGGATCAGCCCCAGCATTTT,CASSQDRPRDRDQPQHF,TRBV14,TRBJ1-5,TRBD1,.
TGCGCCAGCAGCTGGCGACTAGCGGGAGGGAGTGAGACCCAGTACTTC,CASSWRLAGGSETQYF,TRBV5-1,TRBJ2-5,TRBD2,.
TGTGCCAGCAGTACGGGGGTGGGGTCTTACGAGCAGTACTTC,CASSTGVGSYEQYF,TRBV6-5,TRBJ2-7,.,.
TGTGCCAGTAACAGGGGGAACTATGGCTACACCTTC,CASNRGNYGYTF,TRBV9,TRBJ1-2,TRBD1,.
TGCAGCGTTGTTAAGGCGGTGGGTGGCTACACCTTC,CSVVKAVGGYTF,TRBV29-1,TRBJ1-2,.,.
TGTGCCAGCAGCTCTCGACTAGCGGGGGGCGTCACAGATACGCAGTATTTT,CASSSRLAGGVTDTQYF,TRBV11-2,TRBJ2-3,TRBD2,few
TGTGCAAGTCGCTTGAAGGGGGTGGCTAATGAAAAACTGTTTTTT,CASRLKGVANEKLFF,TRBV12-2,TRBJ1-4,.,few
TGTGCCAGCAGCTTGAGCGGGACAGATACGCAGTATTTT,CASSLSGTDTQYF,TRBV5-4,TRBJ2-3,.,.
TGTGCCAGCAGCTTATCGGGCAGGGTGTTCTATGGCTACACCTTC,CASSLSGRVFYGYTF,TRBV7-6,TRBJ1-2,.,.
TGTGCCAGCAGCTTAATGGGGGGAGCGGCTGAAGCTTTCTTT,CASSLMGGAAEAFF,TRBV7-3,TRBJ1-1,.,few
TGTGCCAGCAGTGTGAACAGGGGAATAGGGGCTAACTATGGCTACACCTTC,CASSVNRGIGANYGYTF,TRBV2,TRBJ1-2,TRBD1,.
TGTGCCAGCAGTTACTCTAGTGCGAAAGAGATCCAGTACTTC,CASSYSSAKEIQYF,TRBV6-5,TRBJ2-5,.,.
TGTGCCAGCAGCTTAGTGGCGGGAGGAGATACGCAGTATTTT,CASSLVAGGDTQYF,TRBV7-9,TRBJ2-3,TRBD2,.